The entry below gives a single T cell receptor (beta chain) sequence along with its context. Its antigen is currently unknown. The CDR3 extends over 15 amino acids. The V gene end was trimmed by 7 bases and the J gene end by 1 base; junction bases not matched to a gene: 8. Germline V lookup: CDR1 MDHEN, CDR2 SYDVKM. The data were produced by immunoSEQ multiplex PCR, yet TCRdb's version contains in-frame clones alone and is incomplete. The table has about 410,000 clones, about 90% seen once. Sample treatment: approximately 18 received Ad26.COV2.S at low or high dose, single or two shots; about 5 received placebo; per-sample allocation not given. All samples were drawn on day 63, counting from the first vaccine or placebo injection. Within Boston, the person who donated was an adult of 18-55 years. The data are from a study of Ad26.COV2.S vaccination and SARS-CoV-2 variants. Background on the study: Participants got Ad26.COV2.S intramuscularly, once or twice 56 days apart.

Study results and limitations: The TCR breadth and depth analyses may have understated or missed part of the total T cell responses. The authors reported substantial breadth in spike-specific CD8+ and CD4+ T cell responses after vaccination.

The origin of this receptor is a person aged 18 to 65 who received the Ad26.COV2.S COVID-19 vaccine or a placebo. This chain uses TRBV28 with TRBJ1-1; 8 bases line up with TRBD1. The starting material was peripheral blood, obtained in a trial of Ad26.COV2.S vaccine versus placebo. CDR3 nucleotides: TGTGCCAGCACCTCAGGGGGCTACAGGAACACTGAAGCTTTCTTT. This gives the protein CASTSGGYRNTEAFF.